One sample yielded the 15 T cell receptor beta chains listed below, sequenced in a study of regulatory T cells in long-lasting Graves disease. TCR beta libraries were built with iRepertoire HTBI primers and Arm-PCR of CDR3 regions. TCRdb re-called the multiplex PCR reads through MiXCR, storing one row per CDR3 protein. Of around 430,000 distinct CDR3 sequences in the sample, 20% to 25% are singletons; the top ten hold around 13%. The time point here: persistent/refractory GD, antithyroid drugs over 5 years with positive TRAb. PBMC RNA was the source of the TCR library. The sample here was peripheral blood mononuclear cells (PBMCs), taken when the disease was refractory, from a patient treated with antithyroid drugs. These TCRs come from a female donor with Graves disease.

Only a few counts were recorded for this clonotype. The V gene is TRBV30, the J gene TRBJ1-1, with 10 positions matching TRBD1. Trimming removed 7 bases from V and 4 bases from J; junction bases left unmatched: 6. In germline, CDR1 is GTSNPN, CDR2 SVGIG (reference sequence). This CDR3 has 13 amino acids. CDR3: CAYSRTGGTEAFF. In DNA form, the CDR3 reads TGTGCCTATTCAAGGACAGGGGGCACTGAAGCTTTCTTT.

In its sample, this clonotype was seen a few times. The rearrangement joins TRBV9 to TRBJ1-1, with D uncertain. V lost 3 bases and J 1 base, leaving 16 bases between the germline ends. The CDR3 is 16 amino acids. Germline values: CDR1 SGDLS, CDR2 YYNGEE. The CDR3 spells CASSATAGRRNTEAFF. The CDR3 DNA reads TGTGCCAGCAGCGCCACCGCAGGCCGGCGGAACACTGAAGCTTTCTTT.

This clonotype was counted between two and nine times. V gene TRBV20-1 combines with J gene TRBJ2-7, with 13 bases aligning to TRBD2. This CDR3 spans 15 amino acids. V lost 0 bases to trimming and J lost 6 bases; unmatched junction nucleotides: 5. In germline, CDR1 is DFQATT, CDR2 SNEGSKA (reference sequence). The CDR3 region has the DNA TGCAGTGCTAGAGATCTAAGGACTAGCGGGGGCGAGCAGTACTTC. Translated: CSARDLRTSGGEQYF.

The chain has TRBV9 and TRBJ2-4; D is unclear. Trimming took off 6 bases at V and 6 bases at J, with 16 bases between the two ends. Germline V gene sequence: CDR1 SGDLS, CDR2 YYNGEE. This CDR3 is built from 14 residues. The CDR3 DNA reads TGTGCCAGCAATCGGGCCGCGGAGTCAAACATTCAGTACTTC. Its protein is CASNRAAESNIQYF.

V usage is TRBV6-2 or TRBV6-3 and J usage is TRBJ1-2, with D possibly matching TRBD1 (6 bases). The CDR3 extends over 16 amino acids. Germline assignment: CDR1 MNHEY and CDR2 SVGEGT. Trimming took 7 bases from V and 3 from J, leaving 21 bases between them. The CDR3 coding sequence is TGTGCCAGCACCCCTCTCGCCAGGGGAAACGACTATGGCTACACCTTC. Its translation is CASTPLARGNDYGYTF.

This clonotype was observed at least ten times. V usage is TRBV29-1 and J usage is TRBJ2-5, with D hard to call. Trimming cost V 4 bases and J 3 bases, with 9 bases left between them. CDR1 and CDR2 from the germline V gene are SQVTM and ANQGSEA. The CDR3 loop spans 12 amino acids. The CDR3 DNA reads TGCAGCGTTGCGGTCGCTGAAGAGACCCAGTACTTC. It codes for CSVAVAEETQYF.

CDR3 DNA: TGCGCCAGCAGCCGCCAAAGCCTGGGATCCCAAGAGACCCAGTACTTC. It codes for CASSRQSLGSQETQYF. This rearrangement joins TRBV4-1 to TRBJ2-5, with D unclear. The germline V gene has CDR1 MGHRA and CDR2 YSYEKL. Trimming left V 4 bases short and J 1 base short, with 16 bases between. This CDR3 is 16 amino acids long.

This clonotype was seen more than once but under ten times. The chain recombines TRBV7-2 with TRBJ1-3, with 8 bases identical to TRBD1. The length of the CDR3 is 14 residues. From germline, CDR1 is SGHTA and CDR2 FQGNSA. Trimming cost V 5 bases and J 3 bases; bases outside gene matches: 3. The CDR3 here is CASSIGQGGNTIYF. The CDR3 region has the DNA TGTGCCAGCAGCATCGGACAGGGTGGAAACACCATATATTTT.

There are many counts of this clonotype. This chain connects TRBV10-1 to TRBJ1-2; tentatively, D is TRBD1 (5 bases). V dropped 1 base and J dropped 3 bases, with 21 bases sitting between them. CDR1 and CDR2 (germline): WNHNN, SYGVQD (reference sequence). This CDR3 has 18 residues. The CDR3 reads CASSEFQKGSGGDYGYTF. For the CDR3, the DNA is TGCGCCAGCAGTGAGTTTCAAAAAGGGAGCGGAGGGGACTATGGCTACACCTTC.

This clonotype showed up just once. A far bigger clonotype differs at one base, so this is likely a read error. The V gene is TRBV7-3, the J gene TRBJ2-7; 7 bases are shared with TRBD1. This CDR3 has 13 amino acids. The germline V gene has CDR1 SGHTA and CDR2 FQGTGA. The CDR3 nucleotides are TGTGTCAGCAGCCCGGGACAGACCTACGAGCAGTACTTC. This encodes CVSSPGQTYEQYF. The complete variable domain, with remaining parts taken from reference TRBV7-3 and TRBJ2-7, reads GAGVSQTPSNKVTEKGKYVELRCDPISGHTALYWYRQSLGQGPEFLIYFQGTGAADDSGLPNDRFFAVRPEGSVSTLKIQRTERGDSAVYLCVSSPGQTYEQYFGPGTRLTVT.

Many counts were recorded for this clonotype. The chain uses TRBV10-3 and TRBJ2-7; 7 bases align to TRBD1. Germline V lookup: CDR1 ENHRY, CDR2 SYGVKD. Losses at the gene ends were 3 bases for V and 0 bases for J; bases not matched to a gene: 8. CDR3 length equals 16 residues. CDR3 nucleotide sequence: TGTGCCATCAGTGAATCCGACAGGGAAGTCTCCTACGAGCAGTACTTC. Translating it yields CAISESDREVSYEQYF.

The chain joins TRBV20-1 to TRBJ2-7; 9 nucleotides align to TRBD2. There are 13 residues in the CDR3. V gave up 5 bases and J gave up 1 base; unmatched junction bases: 3. Germline V lookup: CDR1 DFQATT, CDR2 SNEGSKA (reference sequence). For the CDR3, the DNA is TGCAGTGCTTCTAGCGGGACGTCCTACGAGCAGTACTTC. Translated: CSASSGTSYEQYF.

Regarding this clonotype: Since the CDR3 does not end with the conserved phenylalanine or tryptophan, this likely comes from a read error. The chain is built from TRBV2 and TRBJ2-7, with 11 bases identical to TRBD1. J gave up 2 bases and V 8 bases, and 5 bases lay outside the gene matches. The length of the CDR3 is 14 residues. Per germline, CDR1 SNHLY and CDR2 FYNNEI. The chain's CDR3 is CASRRTGGAYEQYS. The CDR3, as DNA: TGTGCCAGCCGAAGGACAGGGGGCGCCTACGAGCAGTACTCC.

This clonotype occurred many times. The chain carries TRBV13 and TRBJ2-5; D is uncertain. The CDR3 consists of 14 residues. Trimming took off 4 bases at V and 1 base at J, with 10 bases between the two ends. Germline V gene lookup returns CDR1 PRHDT and CDR2 FYEKMQ (reference sequence). The CDR3 coding sequence is TGTGCCAGCAGCTCGAGACTGACCCAAGAGACCCAGTACTTC. Amino acid sequence: CASSSRLTQETQYF.

In its sample, this clonotype was seen a few times. The J gene is TRBJ2-5, the V gene TRBV18; D gene unclear. The CDR3 spans 13 residues. Trimming pared 3 bases from V and 0 bases from J, leaving 5 bases between. Per the germline V gene, CDR1 is KGHSH and CDR2 is LQKENI. As DNA, the CDR3 is TGTGCCAGCTCACCCCCCGACCAAGAGACCCAGTACTTC. Amino acid sequence: CASSPPDQETQYF.